The clone carrying this T cell receptor (beta chain) was found many times. No antigen is known for it. TCR beta CDR3 region amplification was performed from RNA transcripts. The TCR CDR3 first-round RT-PCR relied on the HTBI primer set. TCRdb used MiXCR to reprocess the multiplex PCR reads, holding one entry per CDR3 protein. The sample has over 200,000 distinct CDR3 sequences; roughly 18% are singletons. Germline CDR1 and CDR2: SQVTM and ANQGSEA. The CDR3 length is 11 residues. Trimming cost V 7 bases and J 1 base, with 7 bases left between them. This sample is drawn from a study of T cells in Graves' hyperthyroidism and ophthalmopathy. Regarding the study as a whole: Most thyroid-expanded clonotypes above 0.001 were also found in blood.

Lactation, pregnancy, other autoimmune disease or uncontrolled infection excluded patients. The diagnoses drew upon clinical symptoms, serum thyroxine and TRAb, thyroid ultrasound and orbital computed tomography. The sample was blood. The receptor was derived from a man aged 50 to 59 with Graves' hyperthyroidism. The chain carries TRBV29-1 and TRBJ1-1; D ambiguous. CDR3 coding DNA: TGCAGCGCCGGCGAGAACACTGAAGCTTTCTTT. Translating gives CSAGENTEAFF.